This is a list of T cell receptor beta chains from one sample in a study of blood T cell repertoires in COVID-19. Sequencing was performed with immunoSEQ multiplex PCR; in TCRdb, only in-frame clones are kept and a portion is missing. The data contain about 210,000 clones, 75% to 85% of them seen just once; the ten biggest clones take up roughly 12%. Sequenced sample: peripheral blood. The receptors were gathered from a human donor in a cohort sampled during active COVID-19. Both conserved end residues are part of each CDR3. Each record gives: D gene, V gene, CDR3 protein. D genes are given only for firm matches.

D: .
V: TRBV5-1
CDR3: CASSLEEGSGNTIYF

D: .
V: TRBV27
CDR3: CASSDTNHGELFF

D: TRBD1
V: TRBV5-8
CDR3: CALTGSNTEAFF

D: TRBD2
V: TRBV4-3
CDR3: CASSPGLGSYEQYF

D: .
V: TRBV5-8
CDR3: CASSLGVGNTDTQYF

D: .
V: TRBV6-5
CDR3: CASKAVSETQYF

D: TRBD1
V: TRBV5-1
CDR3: CASSFSRQGATEAFF

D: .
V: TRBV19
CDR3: CASNKWGTGSDQPQHF

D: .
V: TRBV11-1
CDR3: CASSAHPGAGYTF

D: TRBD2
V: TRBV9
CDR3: CASSSGLAGESEQFF

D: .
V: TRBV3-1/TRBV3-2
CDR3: CASSQVGGADYGYTF

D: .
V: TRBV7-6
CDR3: CASKGELGNTIYF

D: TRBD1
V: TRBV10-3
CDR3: CAISNDRGDYNEQFF

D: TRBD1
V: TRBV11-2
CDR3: CASSQGQSTDTQYF

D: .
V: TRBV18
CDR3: CASSPNSGYTF

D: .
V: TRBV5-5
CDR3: CASSFFGGSTDTQYF

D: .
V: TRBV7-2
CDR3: CASSLDSSNQPQHF

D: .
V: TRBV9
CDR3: CASSTVLGDPEQFF

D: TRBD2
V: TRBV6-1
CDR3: CASSEGIAGGTDTQYF

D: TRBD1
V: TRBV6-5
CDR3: CATRTGAQEQYF

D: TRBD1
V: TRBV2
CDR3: CASSEGTGLSGNTIYF

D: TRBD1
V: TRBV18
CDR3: CASSPEAGTGDDGYTF

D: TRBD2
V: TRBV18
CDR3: CASSPLAGASTDTQYF

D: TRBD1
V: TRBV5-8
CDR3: CASSGTGTGVETQYF

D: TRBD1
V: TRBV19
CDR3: CASSIADRGYTDTQYF

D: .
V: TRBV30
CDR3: CAWNVETDTGELFF

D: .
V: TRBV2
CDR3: CASMGQANQPQHF

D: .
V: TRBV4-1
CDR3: CASSQEALGTQQYF

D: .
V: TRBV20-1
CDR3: CSARAGYGYTF

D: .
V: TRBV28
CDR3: CASSPGSFRGNTDTQYF

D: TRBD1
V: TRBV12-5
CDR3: CASGLEGAGVF

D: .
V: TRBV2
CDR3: CASSELRGGVEKLFF

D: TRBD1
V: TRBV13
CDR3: CASSFTGTGVRETQYF

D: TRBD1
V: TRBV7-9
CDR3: CASSLSTGTGALSGYTF

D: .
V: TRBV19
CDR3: CASSILRISSYNEQFF

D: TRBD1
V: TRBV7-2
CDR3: CASSFGWQGAYTQYF

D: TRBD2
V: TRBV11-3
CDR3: CASSLAAGAYEQYF